This entry concerns a single T cell receptor beta chain. Time point meaning: baseline, week 1 (first vaccination visit). Described treatment: pre-vaccination baseline after standard-of-care therapy. This record belongs to a study of a mutant IDH1 vaccine in newly diagnosed glioma. Sequenced by immunoSEQ multiplex PCR; TCRdb stores in-frame clones only, minus some. Of around 64,000 clones listed, 80% to 90% are singletons. CDR3 size: 21 residues. Sequencing was performed on peripheral blood mononuclear cells (PBMCs), taken from a glioma patient treated with radiotherapy, temozolomide or both. The TCR comes from a woman aged 18-29 years with glioma. Some clones in this sample may be carry-over from other donors' samples. This chain connects TRBV1 to TRBJ2-2; the table's D call of TRBD2 was not tested on the DNA. TRBV1 is a known pseudogene. This CDR3 is CTSSQGRGLAGGPGRVGELFF. In DNA form, the CDR3 reads TGCACCAGCAGCCAAGGCCGAGGACTAGCGGGGGGCCCCGGGAGGGTCGGGGAGCTGTTTTTT.